The next 11 T cell receptor beta chains were all read from a single sample in a study of beta chain features in type 1 diabetes. Study-wide results and limits: All four CD4+ subsets of Type 1 diabetes patients contained TCRB CDR3s that were moderately but significantly shorter.

Antigen specificity for these receptors is unknown. As every portion of the isolated RNA was reverse transcribed, the sequencing read expressed TCRB transcripts. The method was immunoSEQ multiplex PCR; TCRdb's version includes in-frame clones alone and lacks a portion of them. The sample contains approximately 270,000 clones, 14% of which appear only once. Sequenced input: naive CD4+ T cells from blood. The receptors shown here come from a man aged 30-40 years with type 1 diabetes.

This clone turned up a few times. The V gene is TRBV29-1, the J gene TRBJ2-5; 7 positions match TRBD1. The CDR3 contains 13 residues. Germline V gene data show CDR1 as SQVTM and CDR2 as ANQGSEA. The V and J ends lost 8 bases and 2 bases, in that order; junction bases with no gene match: 8. CDR3 in amino acids: CSLRGQGQETQYF. CDR3 DNA: TGCAGCTTAAGGGGGCAAGGGCAAGAGACCCAGTACTTC.

This chain links TRBV6-5 with TRBJ2-1; TRBD1 aligns across 7 bases. Germline CDR1 is MNHEY and CDR2 is SVGAGI. The length of the CDR3 is 14 residues. Trimming at V came to 2 bases and at J to 5 bases, leaving 3 bases not matched to a gene. The CDR3 DNA is TGTGCCAGCAGTTACAGGGGGCGCAACAATGAGCAGTTCTTC. This gives the protein CASSYRGRNNEQFF.

V and J are TRBV5-1 and TRBJ2-2; TRBD2 agrees at 11 bases. The V segment lost 3 bases and the J segment 5 bases; nucleotides outside the gene matches: 3. The CDR3 is made up of 15 amino acids. CDR1 and CDR2 (germline): SGHRS, YFSETQ. CDR3 nucleotides: TGCGCCAGCAGCTGGGGACTAGCGGAGACCGGGGAGCTGTTTTTT. It is translated as CASSWGLAETGELFF.

This clone was seen only a few times. This chain uses TRBV9 with TRBJ2-1; 7 bases agree with TRBD1. V gave up 4 bases and J gave up 7 bases; unmatched junction bases: 14. CDR3 length: 16 residues. CDR1 SGDLS and CDR2 YYNGEE come from the germline V gene. The CDR3 protein is CASSPIRDRERNEQFF. The CDR3 DNA reads as TGTGCCAGCAGCCCCATCCGTGACAGGGAGAGGAATGAGCAGTTCTTC.

The chain joins TRBV9 to TRBJ1-1; TRBD1 aligns across 9 bases. Looked up from germline, CDR1 is SGDLS and CDR2 is YYNGEE. CDR3 length: 15 residues. Trimming took 0 bases from V and 1 from J; bases not matched to a gene: 1. CDR3 sequence: CASSVAGQGNTEAFF. The CDR3 DNA follows: TGTGCCAGCAGCGTAGCGGGACAGGGGAACACTGAAGCTTTCTTT.

The chain has TRBV29-1 and TRBJ2-5; 13 nucleotides agree with TRBD2. CDR3 length: 16 amino acids. J lost 4 bases, V lost 4 bases, and 9 bases had no gene match. Germline CDR1 and CDR2: SQVTM and ANQGSEA. CDR3 sequence reads: CSVGLAGGPYVETQYF. In DNA, the CDR3 is TGCAGCGTTGGACTAGCGGGAGGCCCATATGTAGAGACCCAGTACTTC. The variable domain in full, with the rest retrieved from reference TRBV29-1 and TRBJ2-5, is SAVISQKPSRDICQRGTSLTIQCQVDSQVTMMFWYRQQPGQSLTLIATANQGSEATYESGFVIDKFPISRPNLTFSTLTVSNMSPEDSSIYLCSVGLAGGPYVETQYFGPGTRLLVL.

V gene TRBV9 combines with J gene TRBJ1-5, with 8 bases aligning to TRBD1. The junction had 7 bases not matched to a gene; V was cut back by 2 bases and J by 12 bases. CDR3 length: 13 residues. Per the germline V gene, CDR1 is SGDLS and CDR2 is YYNGEE. CDR3 protein: CASSVSGQGVQHF. CDR3 bases: TGTGCCAGCAGCGTGTCTGGACAGGGCGTCCAGCATTTT.

This clone was counted between two and nine times. The V gene is TRBV7-8, the J gene TRBJ2-1; 8 bases match TRBD2. This CDR3 region has 12 residues. Per the germline V gene, CDR1 is SGHVS and CDR2 is FQNEAQ. With V trimmed by 5 bases and J by 10 bases, 4 bases remained unmatched. The CDR3 DNA follows: TGTGCCAGCAGCCGGGGGGGGAGGGAGCAGTTCTTC. Amino acids: CASSRGGREQFF. The variable domain in full, completed from reference TRBV7-8 and TRBJ2-1, reads GAGVSQSPRYKVAKRGQDVALRCDPISGHVSLFWYQQALGQGPEFLTYFQNEAQLDKSGLPSDRFFAERPEGSVSTLKIQRTQQEDSAVYLCASSRGGREQFFGPGTRLTVL.

In its sample, this clone was seen a few times. The chain combines TRBV6-6 with TRBJ2-1; no firm D call. Trimming pared 4 bases from V and 9 bases from J, leaving 10 bases between. The CDR3 length is 12 residues. Germline CDR1 reads MNHNY; CDR2 reads SVGAGI (reference sequence). The CDR3 is CASSLSGGEQFF. The CDR3 nucleotides read TGTGCCAGCAGTTTGTCCGGTGGTGAGCAGTTCTTC.

V gene TRBV11-2 combines with J gene TRBJ2-1; 9 bases agree with TRBD2. With V trimmed by 5 bases and J by 5 bases, 13 bases remained unmatched. This CDR3 is built from 17 residues. Germline lookup yields CDR1 SGHAT and CDR2 FQNNGV. The CDR3 is CASSNGLASQGDNEQFF. CDR3 coding DNA: TGTGCCAGCAGCAACGGACTAGCGTCTCAGGGGGACAATGAGCAGTTCTTC.

This clone was recorded a few times. CDR3 protein: CASSRTSGAGGNEQFF. DNA of the CDR3: TGTGCCAGTAGTAGAACTAGCGGGGCCGGTGGCAATGAGCAGTTCTTC. The chain employs TRBV19 and TRBJ2-1; TRBD2 aligns across 10 bases. CDR1 is LNHDA and CDR2 is SQIVND in the germline V gene (reference sequence). There are 16 residues in the CDR3. After removal of 4 bases from V and 6 bases from J, the junction contained 9 bases not matched to a gene.